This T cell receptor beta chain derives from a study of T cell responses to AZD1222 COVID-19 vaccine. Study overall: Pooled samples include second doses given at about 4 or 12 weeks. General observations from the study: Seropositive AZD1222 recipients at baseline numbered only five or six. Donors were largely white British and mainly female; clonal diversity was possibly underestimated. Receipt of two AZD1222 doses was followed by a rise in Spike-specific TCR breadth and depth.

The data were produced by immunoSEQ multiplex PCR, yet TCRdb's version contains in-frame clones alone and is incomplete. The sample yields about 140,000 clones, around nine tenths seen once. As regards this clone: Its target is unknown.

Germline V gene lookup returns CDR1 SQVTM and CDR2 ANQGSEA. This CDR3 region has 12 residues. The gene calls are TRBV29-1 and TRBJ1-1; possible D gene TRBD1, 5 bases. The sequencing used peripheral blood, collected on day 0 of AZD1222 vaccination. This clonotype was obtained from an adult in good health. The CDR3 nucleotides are TGCGGCTCGCAGGGCCCAGGCACTGAAGCTTTCTTT. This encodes CGSQGPGTEAFF.